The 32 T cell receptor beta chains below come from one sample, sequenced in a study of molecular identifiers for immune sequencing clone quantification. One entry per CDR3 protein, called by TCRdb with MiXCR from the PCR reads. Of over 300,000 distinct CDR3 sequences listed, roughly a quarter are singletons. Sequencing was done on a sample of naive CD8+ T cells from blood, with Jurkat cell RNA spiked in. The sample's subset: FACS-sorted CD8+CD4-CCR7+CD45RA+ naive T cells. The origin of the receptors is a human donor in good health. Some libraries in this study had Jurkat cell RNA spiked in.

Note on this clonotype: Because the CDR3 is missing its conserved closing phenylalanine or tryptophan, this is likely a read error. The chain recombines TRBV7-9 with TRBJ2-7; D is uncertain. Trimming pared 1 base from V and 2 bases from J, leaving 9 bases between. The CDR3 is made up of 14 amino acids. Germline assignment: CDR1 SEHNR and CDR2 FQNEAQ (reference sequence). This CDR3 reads CASSLVTAPYEQYL. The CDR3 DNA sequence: TGTGCCAGCAGCTTAGTGACCGCCCCCTACGAGCAGTACCTC.

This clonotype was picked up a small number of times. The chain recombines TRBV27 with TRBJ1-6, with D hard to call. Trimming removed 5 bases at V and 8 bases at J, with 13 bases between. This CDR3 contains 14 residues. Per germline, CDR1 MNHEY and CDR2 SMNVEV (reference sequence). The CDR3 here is CASSEQSVYSPLHF. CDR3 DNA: TGTGCCAGCAGTGAACAGTCAGTATATTCACCCCTCCACTTT.

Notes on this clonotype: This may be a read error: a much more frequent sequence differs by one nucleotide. The CDR3 DNA follows: TGTGTCAGCAGCCCCGGGACAGCTAGCACAGATACGCAGTATTTT. Amino acids: CVSSPGTASTDTQYF. This rearrangement joins TRBV7-2 to TRBJ2-3; 7 nucleotides agree with TRBD1. Germline loops: CDR1 SGHTA, CDR2 FQGNSA. This CDR3 region has 15 residues. The variable domain in full, with the rest retrieved from reference TRBV7-2 and TRBJ2-3, is GAGVSQSPSNKVTEKGKDVELRCDPISGHTALYWYRQSLGQGLEFLIYFQGNSAPDKSGLPSDRFSAERTGGSVSTLTIQRTQQEDSAVYLCVSSPGTASTDTQYFGPGTRLTVL.

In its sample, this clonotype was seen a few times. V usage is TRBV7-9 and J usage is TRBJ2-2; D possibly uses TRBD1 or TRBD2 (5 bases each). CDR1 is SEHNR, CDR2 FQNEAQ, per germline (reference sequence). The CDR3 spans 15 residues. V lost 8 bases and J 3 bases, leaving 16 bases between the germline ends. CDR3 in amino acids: CASEGSGEYTGELFF. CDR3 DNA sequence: TGTGCCAGCGAGGGGTCCGGGGAATACACCGGGGAGCTGTTTTTT.

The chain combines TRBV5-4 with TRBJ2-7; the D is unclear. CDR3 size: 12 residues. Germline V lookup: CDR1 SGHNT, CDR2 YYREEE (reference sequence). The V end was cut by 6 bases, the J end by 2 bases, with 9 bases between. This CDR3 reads CASTDETYEQYF. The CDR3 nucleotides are TGTGCCAGCACCGACGAGACCTACGAGCAGTACTTC. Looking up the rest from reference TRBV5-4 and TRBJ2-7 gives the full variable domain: ETGVTQSPTHLIKTRGQQVTLRCSSQSGHNTVSWYQQALGQGPQFIFQYYREEENGRGNFPPRFSGLQFPNYSSELNVNALELDDSALYLCASTDETYEQYFGPGTRLTVT.

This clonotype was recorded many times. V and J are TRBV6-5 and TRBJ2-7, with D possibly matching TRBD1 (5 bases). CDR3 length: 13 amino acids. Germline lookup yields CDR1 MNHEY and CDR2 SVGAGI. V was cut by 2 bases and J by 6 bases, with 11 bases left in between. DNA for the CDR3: TGTGCCAGCAGTTACCAGGGCCCCTCCGAGCAGTACTTC. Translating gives CASSYQGPSEQYF.

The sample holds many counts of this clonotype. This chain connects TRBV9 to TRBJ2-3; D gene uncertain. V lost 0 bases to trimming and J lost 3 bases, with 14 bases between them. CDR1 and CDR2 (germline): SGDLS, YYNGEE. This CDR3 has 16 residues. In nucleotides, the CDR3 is TGTGCCAGCAGCGTAGTGCCCCTCGGGCAGACAGATACGCAGTATTTT. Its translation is CASSVVPLGQTDTQYF.

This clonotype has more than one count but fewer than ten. Here the CDR3 reads CAWTDYSNQPQHF. CDR3 nucleotide sequence: TGTGCCTGGACTGACTATAGCAATCAGCCCCAGCATTTT. J is TRBJ1-5 and V is TRBV30, with D uncertain. This CDR3 is built from 13 residues. Germline CDR1 GTSNPN, CDR2 SVGIG (reference sequence). V was clipped by 4 bases and J by 0 bases, with 7 bases between them. Full variable domain (outside the CDR3, taken from reference TRBV30 and TRBJ1-5): SQTIHQWPATLVQPVGSPLSLECTVEGTSNPNLYWYRQAAGRGLQLLFYSVGIGQISSEVPQNLSASRPQDRQFILSSKKLLLSDSGFYLCAWTDYSNQPQHFGDGTRLSIL.

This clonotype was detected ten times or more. CDR3: CASSHWDRGTDTQYF. In nucleotides, the CDR3 is TGTGCCAGCAGCCATTGGGACAGGGGTACAGATACGCAGTATTTT. This sequence joins TRBV14 and TRBJ2-3; 10 bases agree with TRBD1. Germline values: CDR1 SGHDN, CDR2 FVKESK. Losses at the gene ends were 3 bases for V and 3 bases for J; bases not matched to a gene: 3. The CDR3 runs to 15 residues.

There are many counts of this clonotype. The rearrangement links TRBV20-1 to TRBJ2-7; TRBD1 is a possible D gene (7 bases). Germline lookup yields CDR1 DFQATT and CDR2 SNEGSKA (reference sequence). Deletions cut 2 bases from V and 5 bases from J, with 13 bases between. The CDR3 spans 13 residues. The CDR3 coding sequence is TGCAGTGCTAGACAGGGGGGTTACGACGAGCAGTACTTC. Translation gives CSARQGGYDEQYF.

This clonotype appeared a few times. CDR3 in DNA: TGCGCCAGCAGCCAAGTTTGGGCTAGCGGGAGAAGGTCGGCGCAGTATTTT. Protein: CASSQVWASGRRSAQYF. The chain is built from TRBV4-3 and TRBJ2-3; the match to TRBD2 covers 10 bases. The CDR3 totals 17 residues. J lost 10 bases, V lost 1 base, and 14 bases had no gene match. Germline lookup yields CDR1 LGHNA and CDR2 YSLEER.

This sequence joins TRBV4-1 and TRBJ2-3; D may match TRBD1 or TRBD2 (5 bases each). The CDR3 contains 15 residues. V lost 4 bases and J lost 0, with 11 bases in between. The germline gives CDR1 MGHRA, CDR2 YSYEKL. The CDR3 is CASSRGFGSTDTQYF. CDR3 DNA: TGCGCCAGCAGCCGGGGGTTCGGCAGCACAGATACGCAGTATTTT.

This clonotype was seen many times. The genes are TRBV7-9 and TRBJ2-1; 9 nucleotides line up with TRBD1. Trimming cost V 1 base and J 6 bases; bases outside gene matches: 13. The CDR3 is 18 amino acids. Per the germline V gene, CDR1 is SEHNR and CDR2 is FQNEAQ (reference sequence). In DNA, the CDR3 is TGTGCCAGCAGCTTAGGTCCCGGGACAGGGAAACCGACCAATGAGCAGTTCTTC. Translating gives CASSLGPGTGKPTNEQFF.

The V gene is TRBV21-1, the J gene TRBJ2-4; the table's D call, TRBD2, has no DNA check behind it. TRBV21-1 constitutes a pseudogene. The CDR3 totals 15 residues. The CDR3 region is CASSKGGLLWNIQYF. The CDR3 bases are TGTGCCAGCAGCAAAGGCGGCCTCCTTTGGAACATTCAGTACTTC.

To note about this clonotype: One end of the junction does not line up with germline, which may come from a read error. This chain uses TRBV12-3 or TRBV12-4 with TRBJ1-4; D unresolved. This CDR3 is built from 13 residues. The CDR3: CANSSGPYEKLFF. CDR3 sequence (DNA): TGTGCCAACAGTTCCGGGCCGTATGAAAAACTGTTTTTT.

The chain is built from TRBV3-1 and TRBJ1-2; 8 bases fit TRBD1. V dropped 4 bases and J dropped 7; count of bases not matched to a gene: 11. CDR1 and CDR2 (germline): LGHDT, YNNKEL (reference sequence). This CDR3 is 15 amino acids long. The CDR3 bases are TGTGCCAGCAGCCTTACAGGGGGTTCCGCCCGTGGCTACACCTTC. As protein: CASSLTGGSARGYTF.

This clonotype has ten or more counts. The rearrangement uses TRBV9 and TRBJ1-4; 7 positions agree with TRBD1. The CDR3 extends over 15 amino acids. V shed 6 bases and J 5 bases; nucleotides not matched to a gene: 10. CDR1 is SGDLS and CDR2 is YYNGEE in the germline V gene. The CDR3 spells CASTHGGQLNEKLFF. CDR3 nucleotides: TGTGCCAGCACCCATGGGGGACAGCTGAATGAAAAACTGTTTTTT.

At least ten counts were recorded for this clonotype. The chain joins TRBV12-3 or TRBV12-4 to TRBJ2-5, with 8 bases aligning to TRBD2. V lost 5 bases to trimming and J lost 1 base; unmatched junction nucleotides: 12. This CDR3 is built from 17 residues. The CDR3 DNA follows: TGTGCCAGCAGTCAAATCGCGGGGGGCCCACTCCAAGAGACCCAGTACTTC. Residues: CASSQIAGGPLQETQYF.

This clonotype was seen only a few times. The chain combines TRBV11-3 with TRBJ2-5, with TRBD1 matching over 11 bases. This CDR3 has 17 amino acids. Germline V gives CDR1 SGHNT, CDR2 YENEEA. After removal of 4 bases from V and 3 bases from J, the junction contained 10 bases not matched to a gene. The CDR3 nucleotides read TGTGCCAGCAGCTCGGGGCCGGGACAGGGGGTCGAAGAGACCCAGTACTTC. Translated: CASSSGPGQGVEETQYF.

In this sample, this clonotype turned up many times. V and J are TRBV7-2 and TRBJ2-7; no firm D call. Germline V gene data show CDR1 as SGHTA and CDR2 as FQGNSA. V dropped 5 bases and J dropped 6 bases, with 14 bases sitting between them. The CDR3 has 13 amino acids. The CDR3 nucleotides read TGTGCCAGCAGCACAATCTCAGACGGCGAGCAGTACTTC. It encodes CASSTISDGEQYF.

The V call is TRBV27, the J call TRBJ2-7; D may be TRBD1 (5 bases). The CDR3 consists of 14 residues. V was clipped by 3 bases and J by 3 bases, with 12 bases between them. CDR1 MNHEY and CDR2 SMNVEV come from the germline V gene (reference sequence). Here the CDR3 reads CASSFTGQGYEQYF. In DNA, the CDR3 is TGTGCCAGCAGTTTTACGGGCCAGGGCTACGAGCAGTACTTC.

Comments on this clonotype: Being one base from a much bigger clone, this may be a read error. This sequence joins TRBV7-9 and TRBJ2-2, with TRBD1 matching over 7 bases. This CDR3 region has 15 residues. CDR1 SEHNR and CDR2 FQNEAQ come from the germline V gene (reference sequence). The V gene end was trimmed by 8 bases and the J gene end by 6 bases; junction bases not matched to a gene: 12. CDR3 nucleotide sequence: TGTGCCAGCGGCCTCGGGACAGATCTCTCCGGGGAGCTGTTTTTT. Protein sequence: CASGLGTDLSGELFF.

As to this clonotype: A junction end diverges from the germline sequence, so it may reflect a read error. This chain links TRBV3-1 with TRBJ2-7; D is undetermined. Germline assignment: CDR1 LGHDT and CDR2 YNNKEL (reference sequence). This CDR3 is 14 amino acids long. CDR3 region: CASSQDVRTYEQHF. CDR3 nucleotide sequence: TGTGCCAGCAGCCAAGATGTCCGGACCTACGAGCAGCACTTC.

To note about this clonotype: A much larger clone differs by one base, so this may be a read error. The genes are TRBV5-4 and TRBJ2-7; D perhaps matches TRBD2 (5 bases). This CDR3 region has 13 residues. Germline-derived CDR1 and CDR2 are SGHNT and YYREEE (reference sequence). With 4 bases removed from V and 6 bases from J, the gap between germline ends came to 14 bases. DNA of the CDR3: TGTGCCAGCAGCCCGAGAGAGGGCATCGAGCAGTACTTC. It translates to CASSPREGIEQYF.

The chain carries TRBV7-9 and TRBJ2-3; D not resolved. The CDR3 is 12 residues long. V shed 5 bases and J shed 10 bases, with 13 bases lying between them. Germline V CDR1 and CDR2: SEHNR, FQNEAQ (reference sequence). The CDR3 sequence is CASSPFGSPQYF. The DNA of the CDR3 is TGTGCCAGCAGCCCCTTTGGCTCTCCGCAGTATTTT. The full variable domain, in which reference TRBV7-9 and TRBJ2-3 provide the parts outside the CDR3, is DTGVSQNPRHKITKRGQNVTFRCDPISEHNRLYWYRQTLGQGPEFLTYFQNEAQLEKSRLLSDRFSAERPKGSFSTLEIQRTEQGDSAMYLCASSPFGSPQYFGPGTRLTVL.

Here the CDR3 DNA reads TGTGCCAGCAGCCCGAGACGAGTCGGGGATACGCAGTATTTT. Its translation is CASSPRRVGDTQYF. The chain uses TRBV11-3 and TRBJ2-3; D is uncertain. CDR1 SGHNT and CDR2 YENEEA come from the germline V gene. The V end lost 5 bases, the J end lost 6 bases, and 15 bases lay between the germline ends. This CDR3 has 14 residues.

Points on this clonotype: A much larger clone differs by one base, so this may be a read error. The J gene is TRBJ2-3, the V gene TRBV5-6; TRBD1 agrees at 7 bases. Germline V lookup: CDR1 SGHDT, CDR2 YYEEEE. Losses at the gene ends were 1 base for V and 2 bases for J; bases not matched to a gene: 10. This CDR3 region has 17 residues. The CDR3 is CASSLSSRTGNTDTQYF. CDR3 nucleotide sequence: TGTGCCAGCAGCTTGAGTTCCCGGACAGGAAACACAGATACGCAGTATTTT.

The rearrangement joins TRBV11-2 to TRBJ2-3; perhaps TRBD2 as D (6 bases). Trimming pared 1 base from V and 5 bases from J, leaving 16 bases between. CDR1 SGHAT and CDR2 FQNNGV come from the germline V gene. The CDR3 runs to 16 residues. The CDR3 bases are TGTGCCAGCAGCTTAGGGATTTCCGGGGGAGGAGATACGCAGTATTTT. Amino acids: CASSLGISGGGDTQYF.

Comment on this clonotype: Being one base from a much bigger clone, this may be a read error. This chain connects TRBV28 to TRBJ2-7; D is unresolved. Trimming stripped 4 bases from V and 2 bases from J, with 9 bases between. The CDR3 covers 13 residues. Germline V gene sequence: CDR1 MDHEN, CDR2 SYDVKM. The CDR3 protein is CASSYRSPYEQYF. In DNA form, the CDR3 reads TGTGCCAGCAGTTATCGGAGTCCCTACGAGCAGTACTTC.

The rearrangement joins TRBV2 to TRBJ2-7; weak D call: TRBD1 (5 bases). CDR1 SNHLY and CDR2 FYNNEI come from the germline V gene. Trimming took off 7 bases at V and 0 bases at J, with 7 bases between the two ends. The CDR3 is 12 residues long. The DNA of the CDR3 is TGTGCCAGCAAAGACAGCTCCTACGAGCAGTACTTC. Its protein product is CASKDSSYEQYF.

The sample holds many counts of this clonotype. CDR3 in amino acids: CASSSPLSNQPQHF. The CDR3 nucleotides read TGTGCCAGCAGTTCTCCCCTGAGCAATCAGCCCCAGCATTTT. V gene TRBV6-2 or TRBV6-3 combines with J gene TRBJ1-5; D gene ambiguous. CDR1 is MNHEY, CDR2 SVGEGT, per germline. V dropped 4 bases and J dropped 1 base, with 8 bases sitting between them. This CDR3 has 14 residues.

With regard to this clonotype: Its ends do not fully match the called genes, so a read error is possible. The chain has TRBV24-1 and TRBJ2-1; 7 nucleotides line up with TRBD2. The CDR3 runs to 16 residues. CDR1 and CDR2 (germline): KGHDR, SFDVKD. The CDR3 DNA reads TGTGCCACCAGTGACCAAGCGGGAAAGCCCTACAATGGGCAGTTCTTC. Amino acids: CATSDQAGKPYNGQFF.